The clone carrying this TCR beta chain was detected many times. Its matching antigen is unknown. This sample was taken from a study of CD8 T cells in ankylosing spondylitis. CDR1 SGDLS and CDR2 YYNGEE come from the germline V gene. This CDR3 region has 15 residues. The ends lost 0 bases at V and 4 bases at J; junction bases unmatched: 5. Scientists made TCR beta libraries using quantitative 5'-RACE with molecular barcodes. MiXCR, run by TCRdb on the 5' RACE reads, gives a single entry per CDR3 protein. This repertoire shows approximately 45,000 distinct CDR3 sequences, around 3.8% found once; its top ten account for roughly 4%. General study findings and limits: Relatively scarce in peripheral blood, disease-linked clones were CD8+.

This chain uses TRBV9 with TRBJ1-1, with 8 bases matching TRBD1. Sequencing was performed on blood, either unsorted or a sorted T cell fraction (not recorded which). The origin of this receptor is a female donor with ankylosing spondylitis or in good health (not recorded which). Written as DNA, the CDR3 is TGTGCCAGCAGCGTAGGGCAGGGGGCGAGCACTGAAGCTTTCTTT. Translating it yields CASSVGQGASTEAFF. The whole variable domain, remainder taken from reference TRBV9 and TRBJ1-1, is DSGVTQTPKHLITATGQRVTLRCSPRSGDLSVYWYQQSLDQGLQFLIQYYNGEERAKGNILERFSAQQFPDLHSELNLSSLELGDSALYFCASSVGQGASTEAFFGQGTRLTVV.